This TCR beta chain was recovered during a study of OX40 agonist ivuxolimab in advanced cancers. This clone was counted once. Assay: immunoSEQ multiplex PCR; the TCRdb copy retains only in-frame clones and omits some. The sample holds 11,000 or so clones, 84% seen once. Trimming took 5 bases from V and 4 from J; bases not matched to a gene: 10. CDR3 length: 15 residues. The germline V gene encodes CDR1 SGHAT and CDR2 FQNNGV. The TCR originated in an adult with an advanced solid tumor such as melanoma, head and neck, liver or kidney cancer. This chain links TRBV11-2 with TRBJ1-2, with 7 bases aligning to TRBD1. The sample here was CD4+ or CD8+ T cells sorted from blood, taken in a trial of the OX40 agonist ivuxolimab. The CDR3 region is CASSGNRGRGYGYTF. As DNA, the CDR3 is TGTGCCAGCAGCGGCAACAGGGGCCGGGGCTATGGCTACACCTTC.